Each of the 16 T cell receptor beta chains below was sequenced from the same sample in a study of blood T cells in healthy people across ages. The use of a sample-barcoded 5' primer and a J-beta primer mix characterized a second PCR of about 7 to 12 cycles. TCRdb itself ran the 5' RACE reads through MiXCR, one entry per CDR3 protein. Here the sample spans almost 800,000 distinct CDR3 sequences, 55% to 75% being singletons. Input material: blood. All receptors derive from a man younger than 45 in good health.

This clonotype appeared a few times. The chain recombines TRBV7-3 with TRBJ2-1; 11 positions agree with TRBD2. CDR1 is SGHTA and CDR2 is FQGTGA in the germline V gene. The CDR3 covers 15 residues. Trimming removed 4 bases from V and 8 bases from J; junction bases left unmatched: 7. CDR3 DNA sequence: TGTGCCAGCAGCTCCATAGCGGGAGGGAGGCATGAGCAGTTCTTC. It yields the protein CASSSIAGGRHEQFF.

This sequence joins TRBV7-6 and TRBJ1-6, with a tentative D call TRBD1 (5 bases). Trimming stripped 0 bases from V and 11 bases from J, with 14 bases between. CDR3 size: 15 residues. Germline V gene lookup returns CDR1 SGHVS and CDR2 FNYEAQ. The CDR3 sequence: CASSLAEAGDPPLHF. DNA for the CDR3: TGTGCCAGCAGCTTAGCGGAGGCGGGGGATCCACCCCTCCACTTT. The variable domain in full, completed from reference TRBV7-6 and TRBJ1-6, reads GAGVSQSPRYKVTKRGQDVALRCDPISGHVSLYWYRQALGQGPEFLTYFNYEAQQDKSGLPNDRFSAERPEGSISTLTIQRTEQRDSAMYRCASSLAEAGDPPLHFGNGTRLTVT.

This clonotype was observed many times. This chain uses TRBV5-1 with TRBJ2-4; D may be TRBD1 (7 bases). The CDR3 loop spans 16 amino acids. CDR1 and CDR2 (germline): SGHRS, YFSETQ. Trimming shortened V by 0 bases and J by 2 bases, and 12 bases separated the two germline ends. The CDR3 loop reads CASSLVAGGTKNIQYF. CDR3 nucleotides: TGCGCCAGCAGCTTGGTGGCAGGGGGGACCAAAAACATTCAGTACTTC.

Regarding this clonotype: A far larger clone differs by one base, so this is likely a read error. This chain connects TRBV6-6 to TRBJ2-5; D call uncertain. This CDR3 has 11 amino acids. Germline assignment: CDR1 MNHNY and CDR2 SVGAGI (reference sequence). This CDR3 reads CASSPQETQCF. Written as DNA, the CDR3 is TGTGCCAGCAGTCCCCAAGAGACCCAGTGCTTC.

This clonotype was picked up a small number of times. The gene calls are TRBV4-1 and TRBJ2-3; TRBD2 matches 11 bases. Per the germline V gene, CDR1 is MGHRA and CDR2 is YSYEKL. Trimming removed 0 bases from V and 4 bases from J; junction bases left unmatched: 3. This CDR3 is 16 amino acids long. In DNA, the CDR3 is TGCGCCAGCAGCCAAGATGTAGCGGGGGGGCCAGATACGCAGTATTTT. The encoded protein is CASSQDVAGGPDTQYF.

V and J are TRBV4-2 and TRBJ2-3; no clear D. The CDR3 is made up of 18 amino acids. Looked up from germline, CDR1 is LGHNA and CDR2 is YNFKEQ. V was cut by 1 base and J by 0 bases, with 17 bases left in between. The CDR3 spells CASSQVPHGLGSTDTQYF. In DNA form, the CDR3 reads TGTGCCAGCAGCCAAGTTCCCCACGGGCTCGGAAGCACAGATACGCAGTATTTT.

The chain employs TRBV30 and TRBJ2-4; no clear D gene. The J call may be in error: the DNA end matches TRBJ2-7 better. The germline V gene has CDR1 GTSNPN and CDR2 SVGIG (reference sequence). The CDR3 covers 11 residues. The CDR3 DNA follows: TGTGCCTGGCTCTTAGGCTACGAGCAGTACTTC. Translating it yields CAWLLGYEQYF.

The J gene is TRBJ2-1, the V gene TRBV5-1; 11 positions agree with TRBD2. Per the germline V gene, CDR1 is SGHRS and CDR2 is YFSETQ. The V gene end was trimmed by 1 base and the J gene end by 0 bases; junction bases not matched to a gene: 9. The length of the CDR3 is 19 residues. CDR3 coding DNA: TGCGCCAGCAGCTTGTTTTCTAGCGGGGGGCAAAGCTCCTACAATGAGCAGTTCTTC. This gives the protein CASSLFSSGGQSSYNEQFF.

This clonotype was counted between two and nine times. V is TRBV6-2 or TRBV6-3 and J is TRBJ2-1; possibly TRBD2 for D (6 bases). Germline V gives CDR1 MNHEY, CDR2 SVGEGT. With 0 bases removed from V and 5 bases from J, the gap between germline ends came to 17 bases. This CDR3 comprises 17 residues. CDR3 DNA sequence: TGTGCCAGCAGTTACTCGGGTCGCGGGAAGGCAAACAATGAGCAGTTCTTC. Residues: CASSYSGRGKANNEQFF.

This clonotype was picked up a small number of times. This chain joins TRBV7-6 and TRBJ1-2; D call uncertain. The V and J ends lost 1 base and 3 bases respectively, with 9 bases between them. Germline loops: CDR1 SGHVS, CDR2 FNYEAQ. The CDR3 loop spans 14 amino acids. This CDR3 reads CASSLEERDYGYTF. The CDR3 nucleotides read TGTGCCAGCAGCTTAGAGGAACGGGACTATGGCTACACCTTC. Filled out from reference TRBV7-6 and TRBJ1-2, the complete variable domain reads GAGVSQSPRYKVTKRGQDVALRCDPISGHVSLYWYRQALGQGPEFLTYFNYEAQQDKSGLPNDRFSAERPEGSISTLTIQRTEQRDSAMYRCASSLEERDYGYTFGSGTRLTVV.

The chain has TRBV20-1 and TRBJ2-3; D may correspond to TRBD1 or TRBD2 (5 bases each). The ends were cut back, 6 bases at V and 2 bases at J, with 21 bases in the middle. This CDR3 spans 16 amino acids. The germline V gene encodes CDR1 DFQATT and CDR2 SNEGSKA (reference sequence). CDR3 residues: CSARGPQSTHTDTQYF. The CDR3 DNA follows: TGCAGTGCCCGGGGCCCCCAGTCTACACACACAGATACGCAGTATTTT.

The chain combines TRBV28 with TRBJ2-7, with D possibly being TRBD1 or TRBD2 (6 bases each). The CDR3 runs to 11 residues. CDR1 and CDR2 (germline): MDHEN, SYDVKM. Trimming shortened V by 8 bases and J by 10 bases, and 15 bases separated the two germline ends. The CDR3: CASSPWGAQYF. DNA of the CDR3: TGTGCCAGCTCTCCTTGGGGGGCCCAGTACTTC. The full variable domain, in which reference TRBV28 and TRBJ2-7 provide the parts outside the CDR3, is DVKVTQSSRYLVKRTGEKVFLECVQDMDHENMFWYRQDPGLGLRLIYFSYDVKMKEKGDIPEGYSVSREKKERFSLILESASTNQTSMYLCASSPWGAQYFGPGTRLTVT.

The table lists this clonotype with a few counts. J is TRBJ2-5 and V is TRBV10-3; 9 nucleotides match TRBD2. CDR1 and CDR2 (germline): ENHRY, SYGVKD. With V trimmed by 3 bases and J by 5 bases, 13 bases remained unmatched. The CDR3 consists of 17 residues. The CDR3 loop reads CAISDIIAGDQGETQYF. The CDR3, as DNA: TGTGCCATCAGTGACATAATAGCGGGGGACCAGGGTGAGACCCAGTACTTC.

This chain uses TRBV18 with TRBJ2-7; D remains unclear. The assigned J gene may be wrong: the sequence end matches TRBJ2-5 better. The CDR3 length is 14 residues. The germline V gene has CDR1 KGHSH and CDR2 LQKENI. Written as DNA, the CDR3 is TGTGCCAGCTCACCACTCATACTTTCGGAGACCCAGTACTTC. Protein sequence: CASSPLILSETQYF.

Here the CDR3 reads CASSVAGGRGEQYF. CDR3 bases: TGTGCCAGCAGCGTAGCGGGAGGACGAGGGGAGCAGTACTTC. The chain carries TRBV9 and TRBJ2-5; 7 bases map to TRBD2. Germline trimming cut 0 bases from V and 11 bases from J; bases unmatched to any gene: 10. The CDR3 loop spans 14 amino acids. Germline assignment: CDR1 SGDLS and CDR2 YYNGEE.

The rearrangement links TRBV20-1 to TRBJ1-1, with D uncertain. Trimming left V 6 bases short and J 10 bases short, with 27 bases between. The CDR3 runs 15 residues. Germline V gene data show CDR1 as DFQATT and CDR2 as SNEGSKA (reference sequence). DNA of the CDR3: TGCAGTGCACCCGACATCAGACGAGTCGAACCGGTAGCTTTCTTT. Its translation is CSAPDIRRVEPVAFF.